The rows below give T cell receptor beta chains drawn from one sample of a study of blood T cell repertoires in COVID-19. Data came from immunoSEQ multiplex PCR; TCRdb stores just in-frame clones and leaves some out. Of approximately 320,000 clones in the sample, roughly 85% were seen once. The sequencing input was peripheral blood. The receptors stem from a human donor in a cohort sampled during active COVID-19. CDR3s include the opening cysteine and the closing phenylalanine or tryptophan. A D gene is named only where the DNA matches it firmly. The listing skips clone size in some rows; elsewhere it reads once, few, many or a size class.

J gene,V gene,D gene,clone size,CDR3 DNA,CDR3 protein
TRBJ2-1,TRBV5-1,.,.,TGCGCCAGCAGCCTTAGCACCGGGTATGAGCAGTTCTTC,CASSLSTGYEQFF
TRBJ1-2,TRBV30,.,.,TGTGCCTGGACAGCAGGGCCTACTAACTATGGCTACACCTTC,CAWTAGPTNYGYTF
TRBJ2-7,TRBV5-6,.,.,TGTGCCAGCAGCTTGGGAGGGTTTGGGGTTTACGAGCAGTACTTC,CASSLGGFGVYEQYF
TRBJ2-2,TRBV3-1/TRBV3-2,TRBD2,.,TGTGCCAGCAGCCAAGATTGGCCCCCACTAGCGGGGGAACGGGAGCTGTTTTTT,CASSQDWPPLAGERELFF
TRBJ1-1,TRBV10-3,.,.,TGTGCCATCAGTGAGAACAGGCCTGAAGCTTTCTTT,CAISENRPEAFF
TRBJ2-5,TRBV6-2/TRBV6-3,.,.,TGTGCCAGCAGTAACAGGGTGACGGAGACCCAGTACTTC,CASSNRVTETQYF
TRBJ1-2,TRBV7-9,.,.,TGTGCCAGCAGCTTAGCGCAGGAGGGTATGGGCTACACCTTC,CASSLAQEGMGYTF
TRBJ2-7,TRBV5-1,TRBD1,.,TGCGCCAGCAGCGTCCGGGACAGGGACTACGAGCAGTACTTC,CASSVRDRDYEQYF
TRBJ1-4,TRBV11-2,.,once,TGTGCCAGCAGCTCACAGGAGCACTATGAAAAACTGTTTTTT,CASSSQEHYEKLFF
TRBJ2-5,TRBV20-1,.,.,TGCAGTGCTAGTCCCTACAATGTAGGGGCCTACCAAGAGACCCAGTACTTC,CSASPYNVGAYQETQYF
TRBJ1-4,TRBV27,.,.,TGTGCCAGCAGTTCACGACAGGATAATGAAAAACTGTTTTTT,CASSSRQDNEKLFF
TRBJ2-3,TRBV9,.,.,TGTGCCAGCAGCGCGAGGCCCCAGGGGTACACAGATACGCAGTATTTT,CASSARPQGYTDTQYF
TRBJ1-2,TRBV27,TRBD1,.,TGTGCCAGCAGCGACGGCAGGGGGCTCTATGGCTACACCTTC,CASSDGRGLYGYTF
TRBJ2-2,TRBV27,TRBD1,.,TGTGCGAGCAAGAGGGGGCGAAACACCGGGGAGCTGTTTTTT,CASKRGRNTGELFF
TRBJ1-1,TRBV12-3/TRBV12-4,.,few,TGTGCCAGCAGTTTGGGGCCCAACACTGAAGCTTTCTTT,CASSLGPNTEAFF
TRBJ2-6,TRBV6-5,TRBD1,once,TGTGCCAGCAAACAGGGGGCACGAGGGGCCAACGTCCTGACTTTC,CASKQGARGANVLTF
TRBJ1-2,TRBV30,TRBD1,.,TGTGCCTGGCAGAACCGGGACAGGGTTGGTGGCTACACCTTC,CAWQNRDRVGGYTF
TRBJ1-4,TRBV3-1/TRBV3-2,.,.,TGTGCCAGCAGCCCCGCAACATCAACTAATGAAAAACTGTTTTTT,CASSPATSTNEKLFF
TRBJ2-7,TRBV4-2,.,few,TGTGCCAGCAGCCTGTTTACAGGGCCATACGAGCAGTACTTC,CASSLFTGPYEQYF
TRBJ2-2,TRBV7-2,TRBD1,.,TGTGCCAGCAGCTACCGACAGGGACACACCGGGGAGCTGTTTTTT,CASSYRQGHTGELFF
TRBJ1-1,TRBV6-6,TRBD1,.,TGTGCCAGCAGTCCCGGGACAGTGAACACTGAAGCTTTCTTT,CASSPGTVNTEAFF
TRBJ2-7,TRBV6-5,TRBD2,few,TGTGCCAGCAGTCGCACCGGGACTAGCTCCCACGAGCAGTACTTC,CASSRTGTSSHEQYF
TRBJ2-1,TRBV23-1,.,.,TGCGCCAGCAGTCAGCGACAGATCTCGGCAAATGACGATGAGCAGTTCTTC,CASSQRQISANDDEQFF
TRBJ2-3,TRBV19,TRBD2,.,TGTGCCAGTCTCGCGAGGAGCGGGGGAACAGATACGCAGTATTTT,CASLARSGGTDTQYF
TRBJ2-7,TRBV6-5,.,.,TGTGCCAGCAGTTACTCGGGCAGGTTCTACGAGCAGTACTTC,CASSYSGRFYEQYF
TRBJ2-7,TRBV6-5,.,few,TGTGCCACCTCCCGGGACACCCCCTACGAGCAGTACTTC,CATSRDTPYEQYF
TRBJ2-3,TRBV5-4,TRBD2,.,TGTGCCAGCAGCCTCAAGGTCGGGGGGGGCTGGACAGATACGCAGTATTTT,CASSLKVGGGWTDTQYF
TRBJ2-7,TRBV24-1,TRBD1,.,TGTGCCACCAGTGACCCGGGACAGGGGGCCTCCTACGAGCAGTACTTC,CATSDPGQGASYEQYF
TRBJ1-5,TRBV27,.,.,TGTGCCAGCAGTTTATTGGGGGGTGGCAATCAGCCCCAGCATTTT,CASSLLGGGNQPQHF
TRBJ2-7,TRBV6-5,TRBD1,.,TGTGCCAGCAGGGGAAGGACAGGGGAGAACTACGAGCAGTACTTC,CASRGRTGENYEQYF
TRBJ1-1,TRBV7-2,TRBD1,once,TGTGCCAGCAGCCCCAACAGGGGGCCGAACGCTGAAGCTTTCTTT,CASSPNRGPNAEAFF
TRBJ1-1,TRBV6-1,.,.,TGTGCCAGCAGTGAACGGTCAAACACTGAAGCTTTCTTT,CASSERSNTEAFF
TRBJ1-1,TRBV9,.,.,TGTGCCTCCAGGGAGGTCGGAACTGAAGCTTTCTTT,CASREVGTEAFF
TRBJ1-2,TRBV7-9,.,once,TGTGCCAGCAGAGATTTACGGGACTACTACACCTTC,CASRDLRDYYTF
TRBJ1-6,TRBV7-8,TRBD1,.,TGTGCCAGCAGCTTAGTCAGGACAGGGGGCTTACCCCTCCACTTT,CASSLVRTGGLPLHF
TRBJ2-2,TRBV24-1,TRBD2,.,TGTGCCCCCCGATCGGGGGGCACCGGGGAGCTGTTTTTT,CAPRSGGTGELFF
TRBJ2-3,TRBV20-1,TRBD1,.,TGCAGTGCTAGTAGCGGGACAGGGGGTTCAGATACGCAGTATTTT,CSASSGTGGSDTQYF
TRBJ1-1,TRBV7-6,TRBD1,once,TGTGCCAGCAGCTTAGCGGACAGGGTGATCACTGAAGCTTTCTTT,CASSLADRVITEAFF
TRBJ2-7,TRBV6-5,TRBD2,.,TGTGCCAGCAGTTACCGGGGGGAGTCCTACGAGCAGTACTTC,CASSYRGESYEQYF
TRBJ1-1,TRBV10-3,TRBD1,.,TGTGCCATCAGTGACGGGACAGGCCATGAAGCTTTCTTT,CAISDGTGHEAFF
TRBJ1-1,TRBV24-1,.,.,TGTGCCACCAGTGACCCTTTTAACACTGAAGCTTTCTTT,CATSDPFNTEAFF
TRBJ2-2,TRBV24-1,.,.,TGTGCCACCAGTGACCCGAACAGGGCTGAGGTCGGGGAGCTGTTTTTT,CATSDPNRAEVGELFF
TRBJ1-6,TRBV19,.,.,TGTGCCAGTAGATACAGGGTTGTGGGCTCACCCCTCCACTTT,CASRYRVVGSPLHF
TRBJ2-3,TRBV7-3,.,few,TGTGCCAGCAGCTTAAATAGCGGAGGAGATACGCAGTATTTT,CASSLNSGGDTQYF
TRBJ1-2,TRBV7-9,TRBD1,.,TGTGCCAGCAGCTTAGGAGGGGGCGACGGCTACACCTTC,CASSLGGGDGYTF
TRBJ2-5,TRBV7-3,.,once,TGTGCCAGCAGCAGGGGACTGCAAGAGACCCAGTACTTC,CASSRGLQETQYF
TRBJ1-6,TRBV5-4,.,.,TGTGCCAGCAGCTTGGCCAATAGCGGCCTGGGGTCACCCCTCCACTTT,CASSLANSGLGSPLHF
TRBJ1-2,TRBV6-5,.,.,TGTGCCAGCAGCCGCGCGGGAAGGGATGGCTACACCTTC,CASSRAGRDGYTF
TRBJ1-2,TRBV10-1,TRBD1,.,TGCGCCAGCAGTCTAGGACAGGGGAAAGGCTACACCTTC,CASSLGQGKGYTF
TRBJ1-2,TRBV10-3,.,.,TGTGCCATCAGTGAGTCGGTGACAGGAACCTATGGCTACACCTTC,CAISESVTGTYGYTF
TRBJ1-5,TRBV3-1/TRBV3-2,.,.,TGTGCCAGCAGCCCCAACAGGGTAGGTCAGCCCCAGCATTTT,CASSPNRVGQPQHF
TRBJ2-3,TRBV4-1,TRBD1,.,TGCGCCAGCAGCCCCCGGGACAGGGACCCAAGCACAGATACGCAGTATTTT,CASSPRDRDPSTDTQYF
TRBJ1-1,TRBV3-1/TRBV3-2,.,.,TGTGCCAGCAGCCGGGGGGTTACTGAAGCTTTCTTT,CASSRGVTEAFF
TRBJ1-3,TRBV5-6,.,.,TGTGCCAGCAGCTTGGCTGGGGCCGGAGGAAACACCATATATTTT,CASSLAGAGGNTIYF
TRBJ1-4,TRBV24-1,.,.,TGTGCCACCAGTGACAACAGTGTCACTAATGAAAAACTGTTTTTT,CATSDNSVTNEKLFF
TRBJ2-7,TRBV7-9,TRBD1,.,TGTGCCAGCAGCTTAGGGGACAGGGTGGACGAGCAGTACTTC,CASSLGDRVDEQYF
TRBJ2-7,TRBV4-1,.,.,TGCGCCAGCAGCCAAGGCCCCAGGCACTTCTCCTACGAGCAGTACTTC,CASSQGPRHFSYEQYF
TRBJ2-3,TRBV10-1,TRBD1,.,TGCGCCAGCAGTGAATCCCCGGGACAGTTTACAGATACGCAGTATTTT,CASSESPGQFTDTQYF
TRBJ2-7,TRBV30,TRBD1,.,TGTGCCTGGAGGCGACAGGGGGCGTACGAGCAGTACTTC,CAWRRQGAYEQYF
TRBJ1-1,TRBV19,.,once,TGTGCCAGTAGTACTTTCACAGAGAACACTGAAGCTTTCTTT,CASSTFTENTEAFF